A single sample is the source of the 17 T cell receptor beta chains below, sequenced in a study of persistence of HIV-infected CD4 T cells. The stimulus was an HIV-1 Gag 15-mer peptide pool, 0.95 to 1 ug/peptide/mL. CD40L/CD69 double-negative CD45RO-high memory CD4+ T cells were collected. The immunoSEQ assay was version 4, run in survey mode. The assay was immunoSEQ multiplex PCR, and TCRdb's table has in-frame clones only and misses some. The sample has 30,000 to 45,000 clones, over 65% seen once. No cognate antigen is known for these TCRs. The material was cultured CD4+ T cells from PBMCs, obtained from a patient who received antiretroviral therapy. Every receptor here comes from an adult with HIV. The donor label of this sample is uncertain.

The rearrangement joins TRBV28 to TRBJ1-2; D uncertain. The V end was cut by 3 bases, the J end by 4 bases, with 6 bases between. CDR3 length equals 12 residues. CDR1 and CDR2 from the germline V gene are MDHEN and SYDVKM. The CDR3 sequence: CASSLEGYGYTF. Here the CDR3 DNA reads TGTGCCAGCAGTTTGGAGGGCTATGGCTACACCTTC.

The CDR3 nucleotides read TGTGCCAGCAGGGGAGCGGGGGGTATTTACGAGCAGTACTTC. It codes for CASRGAGGIYEQYF. V is TRBV6-5 and J is TRBJ2-7, with 9 nucleotides matching TRBD2. The CDR3 extends over 14 amino acids. The germline V gene has CDR1 MNHEY and CDR2 SVGAGI. V lost 6 bases and J lost 4; bases outside the gene matches: 7.

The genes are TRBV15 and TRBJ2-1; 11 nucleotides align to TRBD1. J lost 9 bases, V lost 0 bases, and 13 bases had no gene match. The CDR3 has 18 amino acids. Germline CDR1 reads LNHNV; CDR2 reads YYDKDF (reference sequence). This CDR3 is CATSRDMVSDRGLGEQFF. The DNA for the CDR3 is TGTGCCACCAGCAGAGATATGGTTTCGGACAGGGGGCTCGGTGAGCAGTTCTTC.

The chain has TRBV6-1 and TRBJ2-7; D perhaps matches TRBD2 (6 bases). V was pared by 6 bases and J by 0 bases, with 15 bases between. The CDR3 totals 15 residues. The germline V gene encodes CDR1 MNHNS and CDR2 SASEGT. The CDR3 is CASRRGSEISYEQYF. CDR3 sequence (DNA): TGTGCCAGCAGACGGGGGAGCGAGATCTCCTACGAGCAGTACTTC.

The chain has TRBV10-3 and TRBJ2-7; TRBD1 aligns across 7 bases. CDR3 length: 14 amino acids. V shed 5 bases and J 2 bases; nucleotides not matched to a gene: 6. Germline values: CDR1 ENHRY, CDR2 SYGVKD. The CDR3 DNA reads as TGTGCCATCAGTTCGGGGACAGATACCTACGAGCAGTACTTC. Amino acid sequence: CAISSGTDTYEQYF.

CDR3 protein: CASSTQMVDEQYF. In DNA, the CDR3 is TGTGCCAGCAGTACCCAGATGGTCGACGAGCAGTACTTC. The gene calls are TRBV2 and TRBJ2-7, with D unclear. CDR1 and CDR2 from the germline V gene are SNHLY and FYNNEI. This CDR3 comprises 13 residues. V dropped 5 bases and J dropped 5 bases, with 13 bases sitting between them.

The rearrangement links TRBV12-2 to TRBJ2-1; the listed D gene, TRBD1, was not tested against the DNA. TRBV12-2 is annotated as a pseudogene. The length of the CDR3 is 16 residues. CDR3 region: CASRLFWTDVYNEQFF. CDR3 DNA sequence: TGTGCAAGTCGCTTATTCTGGACAGATGTCTACAATGAGCAGTTCTTC.

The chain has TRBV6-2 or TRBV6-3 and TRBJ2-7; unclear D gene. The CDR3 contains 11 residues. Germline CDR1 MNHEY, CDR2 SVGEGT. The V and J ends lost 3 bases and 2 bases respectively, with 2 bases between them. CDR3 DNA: TGTGCCAGCAGTTATGCCTACGAGCAGTACTTC. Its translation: CASSYAYEQYF.

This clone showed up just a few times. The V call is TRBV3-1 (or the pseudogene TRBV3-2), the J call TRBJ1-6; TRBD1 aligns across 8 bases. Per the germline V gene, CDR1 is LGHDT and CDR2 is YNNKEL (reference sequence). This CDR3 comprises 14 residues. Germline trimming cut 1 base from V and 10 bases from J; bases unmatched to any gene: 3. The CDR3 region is CASSQGQGYSPLHF. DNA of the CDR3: TGTGCCAGCAGCCAAGGACAGGGGTACTCACCCCTCCACTTT.

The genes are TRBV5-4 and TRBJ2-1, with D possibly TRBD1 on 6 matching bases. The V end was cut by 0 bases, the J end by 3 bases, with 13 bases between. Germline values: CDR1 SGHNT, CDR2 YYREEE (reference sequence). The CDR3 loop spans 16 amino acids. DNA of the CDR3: TGTGCCAGCAGCTTGGGGGCCATAGGGGGCTACAATGAGCAGTTCTTC. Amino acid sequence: CASSLGAIGGYNEQFF.

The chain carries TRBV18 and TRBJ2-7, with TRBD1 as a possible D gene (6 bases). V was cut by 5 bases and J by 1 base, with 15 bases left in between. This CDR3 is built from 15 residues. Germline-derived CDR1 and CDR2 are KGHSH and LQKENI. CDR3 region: CASSTRDTSSYEQYF. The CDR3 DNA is TGTGCCAGCTCAACAAGGGACACCAGTTCCTACGAGCAGTACTTC.

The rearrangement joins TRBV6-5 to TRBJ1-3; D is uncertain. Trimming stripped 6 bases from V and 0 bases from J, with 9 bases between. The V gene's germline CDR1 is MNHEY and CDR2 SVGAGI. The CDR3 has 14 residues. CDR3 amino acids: CASSWTPSGNTIYF. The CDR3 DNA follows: TGTGCCAGCAGCTGGACCCCCTCTGGAAACACCATATATTTT.

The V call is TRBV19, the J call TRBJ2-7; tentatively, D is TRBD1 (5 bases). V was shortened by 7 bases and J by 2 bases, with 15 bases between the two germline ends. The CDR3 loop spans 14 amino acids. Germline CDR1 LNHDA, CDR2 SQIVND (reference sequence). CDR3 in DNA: TGTGCCAGTAAGCGTGACAGTGGCCCCTACGAGCAGTACTTC. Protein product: CASKRDSGPYEQYF.

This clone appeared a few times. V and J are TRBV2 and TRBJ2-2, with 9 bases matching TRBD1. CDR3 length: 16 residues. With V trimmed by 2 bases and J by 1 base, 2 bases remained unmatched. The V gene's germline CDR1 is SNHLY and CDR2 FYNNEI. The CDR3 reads CASSESGQGNTGELFF. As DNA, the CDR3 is TGTGCCAGCAGTGAATCGGGACAGGGGAACACCGGGGAGCTGTTTTTT.

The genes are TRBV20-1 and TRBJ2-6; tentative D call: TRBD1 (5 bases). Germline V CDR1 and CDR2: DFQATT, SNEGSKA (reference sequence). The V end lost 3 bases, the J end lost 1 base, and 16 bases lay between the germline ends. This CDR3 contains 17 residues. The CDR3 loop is CSASRGVLSSGANVLTF. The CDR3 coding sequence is TGCAGTGCTAGTAGGGGTGTACTATCTTCTGGGGCCAACGTCCTGACTTTC.

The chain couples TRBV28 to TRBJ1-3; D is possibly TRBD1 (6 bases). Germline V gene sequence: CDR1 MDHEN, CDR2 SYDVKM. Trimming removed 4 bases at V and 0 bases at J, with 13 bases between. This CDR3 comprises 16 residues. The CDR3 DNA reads TGTGCCAGCAGTTCATACAGGGTCGGCTCTGGAAACACCATATATTTT. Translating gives CASSSYRVGSGNTIYF.

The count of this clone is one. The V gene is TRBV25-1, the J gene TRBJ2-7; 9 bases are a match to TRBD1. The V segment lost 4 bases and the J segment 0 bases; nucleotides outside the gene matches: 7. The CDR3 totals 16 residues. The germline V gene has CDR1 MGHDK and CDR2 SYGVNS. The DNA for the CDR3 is TGTGCCAGCAGTGCCCTCGGGACAGGGCACTCCTACGAGCAGTACTTC. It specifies CASSALGTGHSYEQYF.